The entry that follows covers one T cell receptor beta chain sequence. The data were taken from a study of blood T cell repertoires in COVID-19. Study overall: Sites in the United States, Italy and Spain provided acute and convalescent COVID-19 samples. From T cells, B-cell-depleted T cells, or PBMCs came the material, which was cDNA or gDNA.

Original analysis: Reference gene primers were amplified, and this amplification served to estimate nucleated cell counts. Sequenced by immunoSEQ multiplex PCR; TCRdb stores in-frame clones only, minus some. V and J calls and clone size are as listed in that table; D and trimming were resolved from the DNA. The sample includes about 120,000 clones, 70% to 85% seen only once; the top ten take less than 9%. This receptor was identified in a man between 65 and 85 years old with active or convalescent COVID-19. Sequencing used peripheral blood.

Written as DNA, the CDR3 is TGTGCCAGCAGCCCTCAGGACAGGAGGTCCCAAGAGACCCAGTACTTC. Protein: CASSPQDRRSQETQYF. The V call is TRBV9, the J call TRBJ2-5, with TRBD1 identical over 7 bases. The germline CDR1 and CDR2 sequences are SGDLS and YYNGEE. The CDR3 contains 16 residues. Trimming at V came to 4 bases and at J to 1 base, leaving 10 bases not matched to a gene.